The 25 T cell receptor beta chains below all came from one sample that was sequenced in a study of blood T cell repertoires in COVID-19. Measured with immunoSEQ multiplex PCR; TCRdb has only the in-frame clones, and not every one. The profile shows approximately 75,000 clones, around nine tenths of them singletons. The sample comprised peripheral blood. Source of these receptors: a man in his 60s with acute or convalescent COVID-19.

The chain recombines TRBV30 with TRBJ2-1, with 8 bases identical to TRBD1. The germline V gene has CDR1 GTSNPN and CDR2 SVGIG (reference sequence). The CDR3 runs to 10 residues. V lost 7 bases to trimming and J lost 14 bases; unmatched junction nucleotides: 7. The CDR3 loop reads CAFRQGKEFF. As DNA, the CDR3 is TGTGCCTTCCGACAGGGGAAAGAGTTCTTC.

This clone was recorded only once. J is TRBJ2-1 and V is TRBV5-1; D call uncertain. CDR3 size: 14 residues. V was cut by 5 bases and J by 0 bases, with 9 bases left in between. Germline loops: CDR1 SGHRS, CDR2 YFSETQ. The CDR3 region is CASSGANSYNEQFF. The CDR3 DNA is TGCGCCAGCAGTGGAGCCAACTCCTACAATGAGCAGTTCTTC.

The rearrangement uses TRBV2 and TRBJ1-5; D is unresolved. The germline V gene has CDR1 SNHLY and CDR2 FYNNEI. The CDR3 length is 13 residues. V lost 7 bases and J lost 6, with 13 bases in between. DNA for the CDR3: TGTGCCAGCAACAGACGGTCCGTTCAGCCCCAGCATTTT. Protein sequence: CASNRRSVQPQHF.

The chain is built from TRBV24-1 and TRBJ2-5; D unresolved. The V and J ends lost 2 bases and 5 bases respectively, with 8 bases between them. CDR3 size: 13 residues. The germline CDR1 and CDR2 sequences are KGHDR and SFDVKD. CDR3 coding DNA: TGTGCCACCAGTGATTCCGTCGGGGAGACCCAGTACTTC. It translates to CATSDSVGETQYF.

This clone was detected a few times. The chain links TRBV5-4 to TRBJ1-3; D unclear. Germline V gene data show CDR1 as SGHNT and CDR2 as YYREEE (reference sequence). Trimming took 4 bases from V and 3 from J, leaving 2 bases between them. This CDR3 contains 11 residues. The CDR3 nucleotides are TGTGCCAGCAGCCGTGGAAACACCATATATTTT. Protein: CASSRGNTIYF. Drawing the rest from reference TRBV5-4 and TRBJ1-3, the complete variable domain is ETGVTQSPTHLIKTRGQQVTLRCSSQSGHNTVSWYQQALGQGPQFIFQYYREEENGRGNFPPRFSGLQFPNYSSELNVNALELDDSALYLCASSRGNTIYFGEGSWLTVV.

The chain combines TRBV27 with TRBJ1-4; 10 bases match TRBD1. V shed 5 bases and J 6 bases; nucleotides not matched to a gene: 6. CDR3 length: 15 residues. Germline V gene sequence: CDR1 MNHEY, CDR2 SMNVEV (reference sequence). CDR3 protein: CASSPWTGGDEKLFF. The DNA for the CDR3 is TGTGCCAGCAGTCCTTGGACAGGGGGGGATGAAAAACTGTTTTTT.

The chain uses TRBV11-2 and TRBJ2-3; perhaps TRBD2 as D (6 bases). V was clipped by 4 bases and J by 5 bases, with 19 bases between them. This CDR3 has 16 residues. From germline, CDR1 is SGHAT and CDR2 FQNNGV. In DNA form, the CDR3 reads TGTGCCAGCAGCTATGGGGGGAGCCACCTTATAGATACGCAGTATTTT. It encodes CASSYGGSHLIDTQYF.

The genes are TRBV7-9 and TRBJ1-6; TRBD1 might be the D (6 bases). This CDR3 contains 15 residues. In germline, CDR1 is SEHNR, CDR2 FQNEAQ (reference sequence). V dropped 5 bases and J dropped 5 bases, with 13 bases sitting between them. The CDR3 reads CASSAGTSDNSPLHF. CDR3 sequence (DNA): TGTGCCAGCAGCGCCGGGACATCCGATAATTCACCCCTCCACTTT.

The rearrangement uses TRBV19 and TRBJ1-5; maybe TRBD1 (6 bases). Germline loops: CDR1 LNHDA, CDR2 SQIVND (reference sequence). V was pared by 7 bases and J by 3 bases, with 22 bases between. The CDR3 runs 17 residues. CDR3 amino acids: CASTTGGGAADNQPQHF. DNA of the CDR3: TGTGCCAGTACTACGGGCGGGGGGGCTGCGGACAATCAGCCCCAGCATTTT.

This sequence joins TRBV2 and TRBJ1-4, with a tentative D call TRBD1 (6 bases). Trimming pared 8 bases from V and 5 bases from J, leaving 15 bases between. This CDR3 contains 14 residues. From germline, CDR1 is SNHLY and CDR2 FYNNEI. CDR3 DNA sequence: TGTGCCAGCTTACCACAGGGAGGGAATGAAAAACTGTTTTTT. Amino acids: CASLPQGGNEKLFF.

This chain connects TRBV6-1 to TRBJ1-1, with TRBD1 as a possible D gene (6 bases). Per the germline V gene, CDR1 is MNHNS and CDR2 is SASEGT. V was pared by 3 bases and J by 1 base, with 12 bases between. The CDR3 length is 15 residues. The CDR3 protein is CASSDRGSPNTEAFF. The CDR3, as DNA: TGTGCCAGCAGTGACAGGGGCTCTCCGAACACTGAAGCTTTCTTT.

V and J are TRBV5-1 and TRBJ1-1; perhaps TRBD1 as D (5 bases). Per the germline V gene, CDR1 is SGHRS and CDR2 is YFSETQ. Trimming shortened V by 5 bases and J by 0 bases, and 14 bases separated the two germline ends. CDR3 length equals 15 residues. The CDR3 protein is CASRRLTALNTEAFF. The CDR3 nucleotides read TGCGCCAGCAGGCGCTTGACAGCGCTGAACACTGAAGCTTTCTTT.

This clone was counted a single time. The genes are TRBV3-1 (or the pseudogene TRBV3-2) and TRBJ1-1, with D possibly TRBD1 on 6 matching bases. The V gene's germline CDR1 is LGHDT and CDR2 YNNKEL (reference sequence). Trimming left V 5 bases short and J 7 bases short, with 20 bases between. The CDR3 contains 15 residues. CDR3 region: CASSERGGRSGEAFF. For the CDR3, the DNA is TGTGCCAGCAGCGAAAGGGGGGGCAGGAGTGGTGAAGCTTTCTTT.

The V gene is TRBV7-9, the J gene TRBJ2-7, with 12 bases aligning to TRBD2. Germline V CDR1 and CDR2: SEHNR, FQNEAQ (reference sequence). V dropped 1 base and J dropped 7; count of bases not matched to a gene: 5. The CDR3 has 15 amino acids. Here the CDR3 reads CASSLELAGGREQYF. CDR3 sequence (DNA): TGTGCCAGCAGCTTAGAACTAGCGGGAGGTAGAGAGCAGTACTTC.

V gene TRBV5-4 combines with J gene TRBJ1-5, with D hard to call. The length of the CDR3 is 13 residues. In germline, CDR1 is SGHNT, CDR2 YYREEE (reference sequence). The V end was cut by 4 bases, the J end by 3 bases, with 8 bases between. CDR3 loop: CASSPGYNQPQHF. For the CDR3, the DNA is TGTGCCAGCAGCCCCGGGTACAATCAGCCCCAGCATTTT.

V is TRBV4-2 and J is TRBJ2-1; possible D gene TRBD2, 6 bases. From germline, CDR1 is LGHNA and CDR2 YNFKEQ. The CDR3 loop spans 16 amino acids. The ends were cut back, 0 bases at V and 2 bases at J, with 11 bases in the middle. In DNA, the CDR3 is TGTGCCAGCAGCCAAGAGGGGGGTTCGGCCTACAATGAGCAGTTCTTC. Its translation: CASSQEGGSAYNEQFF.

This clone was seen once. The chain couples TRBV4-1 to TRBJ1-5, with 8 bases identical to TRBD1. With V trimmed by 1 base and J by 2 bases, 7 bases remained unmatched. The length of the CDR3 is 17 residues. The germline V gene has CDR1 MGHRA and CDR2 YSYEKL. CDR3 region: CASSQGDRSHGNQPQHF. CDR3 DNA sequence: TGCGCCAGCAGCCAAGGGGACAGGTCCCATGGCAATCAGCCCCAGCATTTT.

The chain is built from TRBV7-3 and TRBJ2-5; 11 bases agree with TRBD2. Germline trimming cut 5 bases from V and 2 bases from J; bases unmatched to any gene: 13. The V gene's germline CDR1 is SGHTA and CDR2 FQGTGA. This CDR3 contains 18 residues. The CDR3 here is CASSLGLAGGVSQETQYF. CDR3 nucleotides: TGTGCCAGCAGCCTCGGGCTAGCGGGGGGCGTCTCTCAAGAGACCCAGTACTTC.

CDR3 sequence: CASRMLRAGGGGGGELFF. The CDR3 region has the DNA TGTGCCAGCAGGATGCTGCGAGCGGGGGGAGGAGGCGGCGGGGAGCTGTTTTTT. V usage is TRBV28 and J usage is TRBJ2-2; TRBD2 matches at 9 bases. The CDR3 is 18 amino acids. V lost 6 bases, J lost 7 bases, and 18 bases stayed unmatched. The germline V gene encodes CDR1 MDHEN and CDR2 SYDVKM.

The chain is built from TRBV18 and TRBJ1-3; possible D gene TRBD1, 6 bases. Germline-derived CDR1 and CDR2 are KGHSH and LQKENI. CDR3 length: 15 residues. V was pared by 5 bases and J by 4 bases, with 15 bases between. The CDR3 is CASSDLQGSGNTIYF. Written as DNA, the CDR3 is TGTGCCAGCTCAGACTTACAGGGCTCAGGAAACACCATATATTTT.

The CDR3 DNA sequence: TGTGCCAGCAGTTACTCGGTGCAGGGAATCTACGAGCAGTACTTC. It codes for CASSYSVQGIYEQYF. The chain is built from TRBV6-5 and TRBJ2-7; possibly TRBD1 for D (5 bases). Germline values: CDR1 MNHEY, CDR2 SVGAGI. The CDR3 length is 15 residues. The ends were cut back, 0 bases at V and 3 bases at J, with 12 bases in the middle.

V is TRBV9 and J is TRBJ2-1; D perhaps matches TRBD2 (6 bases). CDR1 and CDR2 (germline): SGDLS, YYNGEE. The germline V and J ends were trimmed by 4 bases and 5 bases, with 13 bases remaining between them. The CDR3 length is 14 residues. The DNA for the CDR3 is TGTGCCAGCAGCATCCGGGAGTTAAACAATGAGCAGTTCTTC. Translation gives CASSIRELNNEQFF. Combining the CDR3 with reference TRBV9 and TRBJ2-1 gives the whole variable domain DSGVTQTPKHLITATGQRVTLRCSPRSGDLSVYWYQQSLDQGLQFLIQYYNGEERAKGNILERFSAQQFPDLHSELNLSSLELGDSALYFCASSIRELNNEQFFGPGTRLTVL.

Concerning this clone: Other DNA sequences in this specimen translate into the identical CDR3. The chain has TRBV30 and TRBJ1-6; 9 bases are shared with TRBD1. Germline V gene lookup returns CDR1 GTSNPN and CDR2 SVGIG (reference sequence). Trimming removed 0 bases from V and 9 bases from J; junction bases left unmatched: 3. This CDR3 has 14 amino acids. CDR3 amino acids: CAWSVGTGSSPLHF. CDR3 DNA: TGTGCCTGGAGTGTAGGGACAGGGAGTTCACCCCTCCACTTT.

This clone has just a few counts. This sequence joins TRBV28 and TRBJ1-6; D gene unclear. Deletions cut 1 base from V and 3 bases from J, with 10 bases between. The CDR3 is 16 residues long. Per germline, CDR1 MDHEN and CDR2 SYDVKM. CDR3 DNA: TGTGCCAGCAGTTTATCGACGGAGGGCTATAATTCACCCCTCCACTTT. This codes for CASSLSTEGYNSPLHF.

This chain links TRBV27 with TRBJ2-5; a weak D match, TRBD2 (5 bases). With 6 bases removed from V and 5 bases from J, the gap between germline ends came to 16 bases. The CDR3 spans 14 residues. Germline V gene sequence: CDR1 MNHEY, CDR2 SMNVEV (reference sequence). The CDR3 DNA follows: TGTGCCAGCAGGCGAGTCTCGGGGTTGGAGACCCAGTACTTC. It codes for CASRRVSGLETQYF.